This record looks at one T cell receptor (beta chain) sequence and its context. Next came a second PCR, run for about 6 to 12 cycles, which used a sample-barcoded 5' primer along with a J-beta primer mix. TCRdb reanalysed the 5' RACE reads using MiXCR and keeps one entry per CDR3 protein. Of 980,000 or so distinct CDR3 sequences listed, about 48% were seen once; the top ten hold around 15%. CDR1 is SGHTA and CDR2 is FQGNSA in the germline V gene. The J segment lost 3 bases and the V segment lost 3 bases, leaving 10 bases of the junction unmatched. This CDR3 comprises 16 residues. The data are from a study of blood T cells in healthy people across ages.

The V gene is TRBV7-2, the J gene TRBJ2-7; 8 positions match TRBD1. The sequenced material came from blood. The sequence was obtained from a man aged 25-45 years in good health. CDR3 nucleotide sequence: TGTGCCAGCAGCTTGAAGAGTAGACAGGGGATCTACGAGCAGTACTTC. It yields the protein CASSLKSRQGIYEQYF. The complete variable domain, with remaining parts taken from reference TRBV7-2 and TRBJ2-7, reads GAGVSQSPSNKVTEKGKDVELRCDPISGHTALYWYRQSLGQGLEFLIYFQGNSAPDKSGLPSDRFSAERTGGSVSTLTIQRTQQEDSAVYLCASSLKSRQGIYEQYFGPGTRLTVT.